This T cell receptor beta chain derives from a study of T cell repertoires in cytomegalovirus infection. The overall study: Evidence of both CMV infection and a matching HLA type came from public TCR beta signatures.

The V gene's germline CDR1 is SEHNR and CDR2 FQNEAQ (reference sequence). V gave up 5 bases and J gave up 7 bases, with 12 bases separating them. There are 12 residues in the CDR3. TCRdb reprocessed the reads via MiXCR and lists one record per CDR3 protein. The repertoire holds 200,000 or so distinct CDR3 sequences, with around 20% as singletons. This clonotype was picked up a small number of times. This chain joins TRBV7-9 and TRBJ2-7, with D hard to call. The TCR comes from a human donor in good health (CMV status not recorded). Some clones in this sample may be carry-over from other donors' samples. The material sequenced was PBMCs. The CDR3 sequence: CASSIYTVEQYF. The CDR3 bases are TGTGCCAGCAGCATCTACACTGTTGAGCAGTACTTC.